In its sample, the clone carrying this T cell receptor (beta chain) was seen many times. The data derive from a study of low-dose radiotherapy and immunotherapy resistance in tumors. On the study more broadly: Doses of 0.5 Gy per fraction every 2 weeks, totaling 6.5 Gy, went to Cohort 1. Every six weeks patients received intravenous ipilimumab 1 mg/kg, and every two weeks they received intravenous nivolumab 240 mg. Cyclophosphamide was given intravenously at 200 mg/m2 every two weeks, and each dose came one day before radiation and immunotherapy.

TCRs were amplified for approximately 21 PCR cycles with a constant-region primer and V-primer adapter. Using its own MiXCR run on the reads, TCRdb lists one record per CDR3 protein. The table lists about 47,000 distinct CDR3 sequences, roughly 10% of them singletons. The CDR3 spans 11 residues. CDR1 and CDR2 (germline): MNHEY, SVGEGT. Trimming took 10 bases from V and 1 from J, leaving 8 bases between them. Time point of the sample: before trial treatment. This chain joins TRBV6-2 or TRBV6-3 and TRBJ2-7; D ambiguous. Sequenced here: PBMCs, sampled before treatment. The source of this sequence is a female donor with ovarian cancer. The CDR3 here is CATTTSYEQYF. The CDR3 DNA sequence: TGTGCCACTACGACATCCTACGAGCAGTACTTC.